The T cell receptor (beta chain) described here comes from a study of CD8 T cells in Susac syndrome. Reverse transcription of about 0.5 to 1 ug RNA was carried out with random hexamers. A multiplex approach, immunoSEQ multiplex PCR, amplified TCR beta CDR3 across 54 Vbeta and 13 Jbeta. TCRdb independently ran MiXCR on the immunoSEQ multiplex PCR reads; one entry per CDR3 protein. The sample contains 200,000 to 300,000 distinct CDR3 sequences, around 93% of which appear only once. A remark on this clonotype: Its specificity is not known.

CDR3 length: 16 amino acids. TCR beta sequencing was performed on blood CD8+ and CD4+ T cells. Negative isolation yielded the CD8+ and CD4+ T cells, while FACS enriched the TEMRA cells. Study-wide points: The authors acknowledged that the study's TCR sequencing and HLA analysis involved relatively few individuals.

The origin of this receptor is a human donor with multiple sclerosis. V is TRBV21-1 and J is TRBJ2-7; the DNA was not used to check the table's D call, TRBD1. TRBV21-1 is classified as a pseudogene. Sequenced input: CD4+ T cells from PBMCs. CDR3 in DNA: TGTGCCAGCAGCAAAGATCGCACGGCGCACTTAGACGAGCAGTACGTC. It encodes CASSKDRTAHLDEQYV.